This T cell receptor (beta chain) was obtained from a study of blood T cell repertoires in COVID-19. In the study overall: Collection of acute and convalescent COVID-19 samples took place in the United States, Italy and Spain. From T cells, B-cell-depleted T cells, or PBMCs came the material, which was cDNA or gDNA.

The germline V gene has CDR1 LGHNA and CDR2 YSLEER. The ends lost 1 base at V and 1 base at J; junction bases unmatched: 3. The CDR3 is 16 residues long. The assay was immunoSEQ multiplex PCR, and TCRdb's table has in-frame clones only and misses some. The sample records roughly 75,000 clones, approximately 80% being singletons. This receptor was obtained from a man aged 50 or older with acute or convalescent COVID-19. The V gene is TRBV4-3, the J gene TRBJ2-2, with TRBD1 matching 7 bases. The sequenced material came from peripheral blood. The CDR3 loop is CASSQVRTGNTGELFF. CDR3 bases: TGCGCCAGCAGCCAAGTGAGGACAGGGAACACCGGGGAGCTGTTTTTT.